This TCR beta chain stems from a study of shared clonotypes between healthy human individuals. V dropped 2 bases and J dropped 1 base, with 7 bases sitting between them. Germline V gene data show CDR1 as GTSNPN and CDR2 as SVGIG (reference sequence). CDR3 length equals 13 residues. Genomic DNA of every subset was divided equally among multiple immunoSEQ plates. Clones were read by immunoSEQ multiplex PCR, and TCRdb kept only the in-frame ones, dropping some. This sample yields over a million clones, of which about 75% are seen a single time; 1.2% to 1.5% belongs to the top ten. Study observations and caveats: Clonotype sharing levels among donors were expected to vary with sequencing depth.

The count of this clone is one. Its specificity is unknown. Other nucleotide sequences from this sample produce the same CDR3. V usage is TRBV30 and J usage is TRBJ2-3; D ambiguous. Sequenced sample: memory CD4+ T cells sorted from blood. As to subset: CD45RA-negative fraction. The receptor was isolated from a man between 18 and 35 years old in good health. CDR3 amino acids: CAWSPRRTDTQYF. DNA for the CDR3: TGTGCCTGGAGTCCGAGGCGCACAGATACGCAGTATTTT.